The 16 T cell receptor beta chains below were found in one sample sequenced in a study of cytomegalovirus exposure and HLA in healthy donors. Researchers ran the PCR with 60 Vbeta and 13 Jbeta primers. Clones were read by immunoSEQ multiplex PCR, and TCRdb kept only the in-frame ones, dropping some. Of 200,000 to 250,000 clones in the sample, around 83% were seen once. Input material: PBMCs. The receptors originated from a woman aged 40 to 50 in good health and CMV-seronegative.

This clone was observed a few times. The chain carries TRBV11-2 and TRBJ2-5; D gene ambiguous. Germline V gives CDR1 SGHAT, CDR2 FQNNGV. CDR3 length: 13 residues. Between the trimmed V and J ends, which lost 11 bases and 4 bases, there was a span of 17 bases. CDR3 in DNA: TGTGCCTCCAGCGATACTATGTTAGAGACCCAGTACTTC. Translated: CASSDTMLETQYF.

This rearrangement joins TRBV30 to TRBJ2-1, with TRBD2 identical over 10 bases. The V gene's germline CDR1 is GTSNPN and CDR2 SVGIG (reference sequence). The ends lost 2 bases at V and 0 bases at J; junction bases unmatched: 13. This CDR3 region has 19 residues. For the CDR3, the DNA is TGTGCCTGGAGTACCTGGACTAGCGGTACCTTCAGCTCCTACAATGAGCAGTTCTTC. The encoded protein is CAWSTWTSGTFSSYNEQFF.

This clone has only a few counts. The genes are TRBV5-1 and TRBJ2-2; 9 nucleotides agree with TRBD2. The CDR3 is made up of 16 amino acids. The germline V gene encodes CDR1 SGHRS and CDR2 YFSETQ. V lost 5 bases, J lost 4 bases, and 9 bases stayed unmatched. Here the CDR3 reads CASRTGVAGVTGELFF. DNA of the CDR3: TGCGCCAGCAGGACCGGGGTAGCGGGAGTCACCGGGGAGCTGTTTTTT. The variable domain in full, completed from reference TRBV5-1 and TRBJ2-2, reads KAGVTQTPRYLIKTRGQQVTLSCSPISGHRSVSWYQQTPGQGLQFLFEYFSETQRNKGNFPGRFSGRQFSNSRSEMNVSTLELGDSALYLCASRTGVAGVTGELFFGEGSRLTVL.

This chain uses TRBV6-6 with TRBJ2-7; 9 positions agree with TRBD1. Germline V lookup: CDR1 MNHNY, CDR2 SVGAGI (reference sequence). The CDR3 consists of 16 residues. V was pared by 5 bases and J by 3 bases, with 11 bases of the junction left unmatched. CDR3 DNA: TGTGCCAGCAGTCCTCCCCGTGGACAGGGGCACTACGAGCAGTACTTC. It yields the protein CASSPPRGQGHYEQYF.

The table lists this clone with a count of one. The CDR3 loop reads CASSFPGDTEAFF. The CDR3 coding sequence is TGTGCCAGCAGCTTCCCCGGGGACACTGAAGCTTTCTTT. The chain recombines TRBV11-1 with TRBJ1-1; D ambiguous. This CDR3 is 13 amino acids long. The germline V gene encodes CDR1 SGHAT and CDR2 FQDESV (reference sequence). V was pared by 3 bases and J by 3 bases, with 8 bases between.

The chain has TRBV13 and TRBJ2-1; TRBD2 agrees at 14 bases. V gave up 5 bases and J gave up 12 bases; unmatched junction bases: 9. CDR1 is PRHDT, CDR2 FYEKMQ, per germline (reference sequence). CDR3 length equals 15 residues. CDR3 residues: CASSLRGTSGGSQFF. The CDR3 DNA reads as TGTGCCAGCAGCCTCCGAGGGACTAGCGGGGGATCGCAGTTCTTC.

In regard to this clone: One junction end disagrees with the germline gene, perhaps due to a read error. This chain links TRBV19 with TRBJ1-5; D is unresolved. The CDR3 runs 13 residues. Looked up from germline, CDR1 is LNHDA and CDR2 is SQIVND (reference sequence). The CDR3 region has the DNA TGTGCCAGTAGCACACGTACCAATCAACCCCAGCATTTT. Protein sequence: CASSTRTNQPQHF.

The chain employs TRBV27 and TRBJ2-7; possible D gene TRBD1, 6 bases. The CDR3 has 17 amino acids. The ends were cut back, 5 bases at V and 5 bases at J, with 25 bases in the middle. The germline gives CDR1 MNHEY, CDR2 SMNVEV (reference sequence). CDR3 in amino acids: CASSPLSDSLQSHEQYF. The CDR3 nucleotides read TGTGCCAGCAGTCCCTTGTCGGACAGTCTTCAATCTCACGAGCAGTACTTC.

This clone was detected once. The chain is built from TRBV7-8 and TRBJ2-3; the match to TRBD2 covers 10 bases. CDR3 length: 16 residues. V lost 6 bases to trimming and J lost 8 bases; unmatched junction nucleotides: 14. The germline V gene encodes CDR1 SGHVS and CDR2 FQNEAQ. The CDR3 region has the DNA TGTGCCAGCAGGATTCCTCTGCGGGAGCGGGAGGGTACGCAGTATTTT. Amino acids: CASRIPLREREGTQYF.

This CDR3 is CASSGGLAGNPYNEQFF. The DNA of the CDR3 is TGCGCCAGCAGCGGCGGACTAGCGGGAAACCCCTACAATGAGCAGTTCTTC. This chain links TRBV5-1 with TRBJ2-1; TRBD2 matches at 12 bases. Per germline, CDR1 SGHRS and CDR2 YFSETQ. The junction had 7 bases not matched to a gene; V was cut back by 4 bases and J by 2 bases. This CDR3 is 17 amino acids long. Based on the CDR3 plus reference TRBV5-1 and TRBJ2-1, the full variable domain is KAGVTQTPRYLIKTRGQQVTLSCSPISGHRSVSWYQQTPGQGLQFLFEYFSETQRNKGNFPGRFSGRQFSNSRSEMNVSTLELGDSALYLCASSGGLAGNPYNEQFFGPGTRLTVL.

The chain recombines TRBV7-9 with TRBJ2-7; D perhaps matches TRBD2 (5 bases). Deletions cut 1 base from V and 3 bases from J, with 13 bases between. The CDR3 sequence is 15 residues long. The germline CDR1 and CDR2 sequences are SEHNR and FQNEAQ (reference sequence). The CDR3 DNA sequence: TGTGCCAGCAGCTTAGGGGATGGAGGCGGCTACGAGCAGTACTTC. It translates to CASSLGDGGGYEQYF.

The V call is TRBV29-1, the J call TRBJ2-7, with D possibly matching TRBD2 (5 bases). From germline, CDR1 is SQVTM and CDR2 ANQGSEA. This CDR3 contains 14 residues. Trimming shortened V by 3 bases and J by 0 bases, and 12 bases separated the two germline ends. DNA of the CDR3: TGCAGCGTTGAGGCGGGCAGGAGCTCCTACGAGCAGTACTTC. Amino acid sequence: CSVEAGRSSYEQYF.

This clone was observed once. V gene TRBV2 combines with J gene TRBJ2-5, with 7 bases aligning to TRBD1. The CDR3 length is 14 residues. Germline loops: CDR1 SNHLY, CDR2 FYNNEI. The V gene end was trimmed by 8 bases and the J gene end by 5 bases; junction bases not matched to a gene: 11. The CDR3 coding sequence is TGTGCCAGCCTGGGGGTACAGGGGTGGGAGACCCAGTACTTC. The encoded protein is CASLGVQGWETQYF.

The CDR3 DNA sequence: TGTGCCAGCAGCTCAGCGGTTCGTCCAGGCCTCGCCACCGGGGAGCTGTTTTTT. Its protein is CASSSAVRPGLATGELFF. The rearrangement links TRBV7-9 to TRBJ2-2, with TRBD2 as a possible D gene (5 bases). This CDR3 has 18 amino acids. Germline V gene data show CDR1 as SEHNR and CDR2 as FQNEAQ (reference sequence). V was trimmed by 4 bases and J by 4 bases, leaving 22 bases between them.

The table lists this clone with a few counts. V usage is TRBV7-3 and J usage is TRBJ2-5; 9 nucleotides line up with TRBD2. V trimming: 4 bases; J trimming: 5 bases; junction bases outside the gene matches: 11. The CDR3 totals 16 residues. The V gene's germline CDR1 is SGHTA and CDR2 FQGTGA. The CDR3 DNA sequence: TGTGCCAGCAGCTCGGGCCTAGCGGGATGGGGGGAGACCCAGTACTTC. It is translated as CASSSGLAGWGETQYF.

The DNA of the CDR3 is TGTGCCAGCACCTATGGGGCTCAGCCCCAGCATTTT. This sequence encodes CASTYGAQPQHF. The J gene is TRBJ1-5, the V gene TRBV28, with D perhaps TRBD1 (5 bases). The CDR3 has 12 residues. The V end was cut by 7 bases, the J end by 6 bases, with 10 bases between. Germline loops: CDR1 MDHEN, CDR2 SYDVKM.